This T cell receptor beta chain originates from a study of blood T cells in healthy people across ages. Study-wide findings and caveats: One million T cells yielded diversity estimates that were considered underestimates. A roughly linear age-dependent decrease characterized TCR beta diversity per million T cells. PBMC samples, being unsorted, prevented any conclusive comparison of naive and antigen-experienced cells.

This clonotype has just a few counts. Its antigen is as yet unknown. A sample-barcoded 5' primer and a J-beta primer mix were used in a second PCR of roughly 6 to 11 cycles. MiXCR, applied by TCRdb to the 5' RACE reads, yields one record per CDR3 protein. Of 1.8 million or so distinct CDR3 sequences in the sample, 39% were seen once. The study isolated at least 6.5 million PBMCs from each sample. The CDR3 runs to 14 residues. Between the trimmed V and J ends, which lost 2 bases and 3 bases, there was a span of 10 bases. The chain uses TRBV12-3 or TRBV12-4 and TRBJ2-5; tentatively, D is TRBD1 or TRBD2 (5 bases each). The TCR was taken from a human donor in good health. Sequences were obtained from blood. The CDR3 loop is CASSLWQGEETQYF. The CDR3 DNA follows: TGTGCCAGCAGTTTATGGCAGGGAGAAGAGACCCAGTACTTC.